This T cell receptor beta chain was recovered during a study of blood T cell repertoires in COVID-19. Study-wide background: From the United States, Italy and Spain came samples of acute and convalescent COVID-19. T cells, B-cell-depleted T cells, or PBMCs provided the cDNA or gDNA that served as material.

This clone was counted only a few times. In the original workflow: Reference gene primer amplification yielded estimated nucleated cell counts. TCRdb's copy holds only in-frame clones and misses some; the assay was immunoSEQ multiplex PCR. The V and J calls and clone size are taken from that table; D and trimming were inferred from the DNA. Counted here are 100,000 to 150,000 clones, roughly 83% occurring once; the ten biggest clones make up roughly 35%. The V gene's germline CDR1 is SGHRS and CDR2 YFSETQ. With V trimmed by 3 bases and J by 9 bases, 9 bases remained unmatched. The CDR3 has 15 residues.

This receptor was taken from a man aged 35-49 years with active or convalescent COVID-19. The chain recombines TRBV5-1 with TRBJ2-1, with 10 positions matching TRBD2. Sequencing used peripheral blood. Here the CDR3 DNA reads TGCGCCAGCAGCTCCGGCCTAGCGGGGGACGCTGAGCAGTTCTTC. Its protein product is CASSSGLAGDAEQFF. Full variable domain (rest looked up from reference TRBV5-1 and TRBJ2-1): KAGVTQTPRYLIKTRGQQVTLSCSPISGHRSVSWYQQTPGQGLQFLFEYFSETQRNKGNFPGRFSGRQFSNSRSEMNVSTLELGDSALYLCASSSGLAGDAEQFFGPGTRLTVL.